What follows are 29 T cell receptor beta chains derived from one specimen sequenced in a study of cytomegalovirus exposure and HLA in healthy donors. Measured with immunoSEQ multiplex PCR; TCRdb has only the in-frame clones, and not every one. This table holds 100,000 to 150,000 clones, just under 90% found once. Sequences were obtained from PBMCs. The receptors were sampled from a man aged 25 to 40 in good health and CMV-seronegative.

The chain combines TRBV6-1 with TRBJ1-1; D not certain. The ends were cut back, 11 bases at V and 2 bases at J, with 12 bases in the middle. The CDR3 sequence is 12 residues long. Germline-derived CDR1 and CDR2 are MNHNS and SASEGT. Here the CDR3 reads CALGRANTEAFF. The CDR3 DNA is TGTGCCTTGGGGAGGGCTAACACTGAAGCTTTCTTT.

The V and J genes are TRBV11-3 and TRBJ2-7, with D possibly TRBD1 on 6 matching bases. There are 13 residues in the CDR3. The V gene's germline CDR1 is SGHNT and CDR2 YENEEA. Trimming stripped 5 bases from V and 0 bases from J, with 8 bases between. The CDR3 DNA reads as TGTGCCAGCAGCCTCAGGGGCTCCTACGAGCAGTACTTC. It specifies CASSLRGSYEQYF.

This clone was observed a single time. This rearrangement joins TRBV27 to TRBJ1-5, with TRBD1 identical over 8 bases. CDR1 and CDR2 (germline): MNHEY, SMNVEV (reference sequence). V was clipped by 7 bases and J by 3 bases; unmatched bases: 5. CDR3 length: 14 amino acids. The CDR3 loop reads CASNEQGDNQPQHF. CDR3 DNA sequence: TGTGCCAGCAACGAACAGGGGGACAATCAGCCCCAGCATTTT.

This rearrangement joins TRBV2 to TRBJ1-2, with no clear D. V was shortened by 6 bases and J by 1 base, with 9 bases between the two germline ends. The CDR3 sequence is 13 residues long. Germline values: CDR1 SNHLY, CDR2 FYNNEI. The CDR3 coding sequence is TGTGCCAGCAGCCCCGAGGGTAACTATGGCTACACCTTC. It encodes CASSPEGNYGYTF.

The chain couples TRBV21-1 to TRBJ1-5; whether TRBD1, the table's D call, matches the DNA was not checked. TRBV21-1 is designated a pseudogene. CDR3 length: 16 amino acids. CDR3 protein: CASSKGCDRGLQPQHF. The DNA for the CDR3 is TGTGCCAGCAGCAAGGGGTGTGACAGGGGGCTACAGCCCCAGCATTTT.

This clone was observed a handful of times. The genes are TRBV6-5 and TRBJ1-1, with 7 bases fitting TRBD1. Germline lookup yields CDR1 MNHEY and CDR2 SVGAGI. Trimming removed 1 base from V and 5 bases from J; junction bases left unmatched: 1. This CDR3 comprises 13 residues. DNA of the CDR3: TGTGCCAGCAGTTACTTACAGGGGACTGAAGCTTTCTTT. This sequence encodes CASSYLQGTEAFF.

The chain employs TRBV5-1 and TRBJ1-3, with D perhaps matching TRBD1 (6 bases). V was cut by 4 bases and J by 0 bases, with 8 bases left in between. The germline V gene encodes CDR1 SGHRS and CDR2 YFSETQ. This CDR3 spans 14 amino acids. The CDR3 DNA sequence: TGCGCCAGCAGCCCAGGGGACTCTGGAAACACCATATATTTT. Translating it yields CASSPGDSGNTIYF.

Only a few counts were recorded for this clone. The chain is built from TRBV4-1 and TRBJ2-1; D call uncertain. The V and J ends lost 5 bases and 10 bases respectively, with 12 bases between them. In germline, CDR1 is MGHRA, CDR2 YSYEKL. This CDR3 contains 12 residues. CDR3 region: CASSGPALEQFF. CDR3 in DNA: TGCGCCAGCAGCGGGCCCGCGTTAGAGCAGTTCTTC.

The rearrangement joins TRBV28 to TRBJ1-3; no definite D call. V was pared by 7 bases and J by 3 bases, with 16 bases between. The CDR3 has 15 amino acids. CDR1 and CDR2 (germline): MDHEN, SYDVKM. The CDR3 region is CASTLEASGGNTIYF. The CDR3 DNA reads as TGTGCCAGCACCTTAGAGGCGTCGGGTGGAAACACCATATATTTT.

The rearrangement links TRBV5-4 to TRBJ1-4; the D gene is possibly TRBD1 (5 bases). Germline assignment: CDR1 SGHNT and CDR2 YYREEE (reference sequence). CDR3 length: 18 residues. V gave up 4 bases and J gave up 2 bases, with 21 bases separating them. The CDR3 protein is CASSTPRQNLWTNEKLFF. The CDR3 nucleotides read TGTGCCAGCAGCACTCCCCGACAGAACCTGTGGACTAATGAAAAACTGTTTTTT.

The V and J genes are TRBV5-6 and TRBJ2-2; no definite D call. Trimming took off 2 bases at V and 4 bases at J, with 3 bases between the two ends. Germline V gives CDR1 SGHDT, CDR2 YYEEEE. The CDR3 consists of 12 residues. The CDR3 bases are TGTGCCAGCAGCTTCATCACCGGGGAGCTGTTTTTT. Protein product: CASSFITGELFF.

The V and J genes are TRBV7-2 and TRBJ1-6; D gene ambiguous. CDR3 length equals 14 residues. The germline gives CDR1 SGHTA, CDR2 FQGNSA. Between the trimmed V and J ends, which lost 2 bases and 5 bases, there was a span of 7 bases. CDR3 sequence reads: CASSLSSHNSPLHF. The CDR3 bases are TGTGCCAGCAGCTTATCCTCTCATAATTCACCCCTCCACTTT.

V is TRBV19 and J is TRBJ2-2, with 10 bases identical to TRBD2. Trimming took 0 bases from V and 1 from J; bases not matched to a gene: 5. The CDR3 totals 18 residues. CDR1 is LNHDA and CDR2 is SQIVND in the germline V gene (reference sequence). CDR3 sequence reads: CASSIDAASGGNTGELFF. In nucleotides, the CDR3 is TGTGCCAGTAGTATAGATGCGGCTAGCGGGGGGAACACCGGGGAGCTGTTTTTT.

The genes are TRBV19 and TRBJ1-2, with 8 bases fitting TRBD1. This CDR3 has 13 amino acids. The junction had 4 bases not matched to a gene; V was cut back by 6 bases and J by 4 bases. Per germline, CDR1 LNHDA and CDR2 SQIVND (reference sequence). The CDR3 DNA reads TGTGCCAGTAGCCCAACAGGGGGCTATGGCTACACCTTC. As protein: CASSPTGGYGYTF.

The rearrangement joins TRBV4-2 to TRBJ1-2; D is uncertain. CDR3 length: 14 residues. Germline V CDR1 and CDR2: LGHNA, YNFKEQ. V lost 1 base and J 8 bases, leaving 14 bases between the germline ends. In DNA form, the CDR3 reads TGTGCCAGCAGCCAAGGGAGGACTCCGGACGGCTACACCTTC. It codes for CASSQGRTPDGYTF.

The chain has TRBV9 and TRBJ2-6; D is unresolved. Germline-derived CDR1 and CDR2 are SGDLS and YYNGEE. Trimming cost V 4 bases and J 4 bases, with 12 bases left between them. CDR3 length equals 15 residues. CDR3 loop: CASSPGSTGANVLTF. The CDR3, as DNA: TGTGCCAGCAGCCCAGGATCGACAGGGGCCAACGTCCTGACTTTC.

In its sample, this clone was seen once. The V and J genes are TRBV14 and TRBJ2-1; D is possibly TRBD1 (5 bases). CDR3 length: 13 amino acids. V was pared by 1 base and J by 9 bases, with 10 bases between. The V gene's germline CDR1 is SGHDN and CDR2 FVKESK. The CDR3 is CASSQGVGAEQFF. DNA for the CDR3: TGTGCCAGCAGCCAAGGGGTTGGGGCTGAGCAGTTCTTC.

V is TRBV6-5 and J is TRBJ2-7; TRBD2 might be the D (5 bases). This CDR3 has 16 amino acids. V gave up 4 bases and J gave up 2 bases, with 18 bases separating them. The V gene's germline CDR1 is MNHEY and CDR2 SVGAGI. The CDR3 DNA reads TGTGCCAGCAGTTTAACCCTAACGGACTCTGCCTACGAGCAGTACTTC. Translation: CASSLTLTDSAYEQYF.

J is TRBJ2-7 and V is TRBV7-9; TRBD1 matches 8 bases. This CDR3 has 14 residues. Germline assignment: CDR1 SEHNR and CDR2 FQNEAQ (reference sequence). V gave up 6 bases and J gave up 2 bases; unmatched junction bases: 6. As DNA, the CDR3 is TGTGCCAGCAGTTCCCGGGACAGGACCTACGAGCAGTACTTC. As protein: CASSSRDRTYEQYF.

This rearrangement joins TRBV19 to TRBJ2-7; 7 nucleotides match TRBD1. Per germline, CDR1 LNHDA and CDR2 SQIVND (reference sequence). The V and J ends lost 7 bases and 2 bases, in that order; junction bases with no gene match: 8. The CDR3 totals 14 residues. As DNA, the CDR3 is TGTGCCAGTACCAAGACAGGGTCACCCTACGAGCAGTACTTC. Translating gives CASTKTGSPYEQYF.

This clone appeared once. V and J are TRBV9 and TRBJ2-7; TRBD1 is a possible D gene (5 bases). CDR1 is SGDLS and CDR2 is YYNGEE in the germline V gene. The CDR3 covers 13 residues. Trimming cost V 2 bases and J 6 bases, with 12 bases left between them. The CDR3 here is CASSVGQGLEQYF. CDR3 bases: TGTGCCAGCAGCGTGGGGCAGGGTCTCGAGCAGTACTTC.

V usage is TRBV5-1 and J usage is TRBJ2-5, with TRBD2 identical over 7 bases. CDR1 is SGHRS and CDR2 is YFSETQ in the germline V gene. V trimming: 0 bases; J trimming: 4 bases; junction bases outside the gene matches: 12. The CDR3 has 17 residues. CDR3 in amino acids: CASSLVGLGLRLETQYF. Here the CDR3 DNA reads TGCGCCAGCAGCTTGGTAGGGCTGGGACTAAGATTAGAGACCCAGTACTTC. Full variable domain (rest looked up from reference TRBV5-1 and TRBJ2-5): KAGVTQTPRYLIKTRGQQVTLSCSPISGHRSVSWYQQTPGQGLQFLFEYFSETQRNKGNFPGRFSGRQFSNSRSEMNVSTLELGDSALYLCASSLVGLGLRLETQYFGPGTRLLVL.

This rearrangement joins TRBV28 to TRBJ2-2; weak D call: TRBD1 (6 bases). The germline V gene encodes CDR1 MDHEN and CDR2 SYDVKM. The CDR3 is 16 amino acids. V was trimmed by 3 bases and J by 4 bases, leaving 15 bases between them. As DNA, the CDR3 is TGTGCCAGCAGTTTCGGCACCGGGACAAGCACCGGGGAGCTGTTTTTT. It encodes CASSFGTGTSTGELFF.

V gene TRBV11-2 combines with J gene TRBJ1-4; 9 nucleotides match TRBD1. The germline V gene has CDR1 SGHAT and CDR2 FQNNGV. The length of the CDR3 is 16 residues. V dropped 4 bases and J dropped 7; count of bases not matched to a gene: 10. DNA of the CDR3: TGTGCCAGCAGCTCTATCCGGGACAGGGACTCTGAAAAACTGTTTTTT. Translating it yields CASSSIRDRDSEKLFF. Drawing the rest from reference TRBV11-2 and TRBJ1-4, the complete variable domain is EAGVAQSPRYKIIEKRQSVAFWCNPISGHATLYWYQQILGQGPKLLIQFQNNGVVDDSQLPKDRFSAERLKGVDSTLKIQPAKLEDSAVYLCASSSIRDRDSEKLFFGSGTQLSVL.

The chain uses TRBV7-9 and TRBJ2-5; 8 bases map to TRBD1. V was pared by 8 bases and J by 3 bases, with 8 bases of the junction left unmatched. Per the germline V gene, CDR1 is SEHNR and CDR2 is FQNEAQ (reference sequence). The CDR3 is made up of 14 amino acids. CDR3 DNA: TGTGCCAGCCGAGACAGGGGTTTAGAAGAGACCCAGTACTTC. It yields the protein CASRDRGLEETQYF.

The rearrangement uses TRBV19 and TRBJ1-4; D remains unclear. CDR3 length equals 15 residues. Between the trimmed V and J ends, which lost 2 bases and 5 bases, there was a span of 12 bases. CDR1 LNHDA and CDR2 SQIVND come from the germline V gene (reference sequence). CDR3 in DNA: TGTGCCAGTAGTATACTAATCCAGGCAAATGAAAAACTGTTTTTT. Amino acids: CASSILIQANEKLFF.

V and J are TRBV5-4 and TRBJ1-2; 9 positions agree with TRBD1. The CDR3 sequence is 14 residues long. Germline V lookup: CDR1 SGHNT, CDR2 YYREEE (reference sequence). After removal of 0 bases from V and 7 bases from J, the junction contained 4 bases not matched to a gene. The CDR3 bases are TGTGCCAGCAGCTTGGCGGGGACAGGGCTTGGCTACACCTTC. It is translated as CASSLAGTGLGYTF.

The J gene is TRBJ1-6, the V gene TRBV27; 9 nucleotides agree with TRBD1. The CDR3 covers 16 residues. Germline V CDR1 and CDR2: MNHEY, SMNVEV (reference sequence). The ends lost 5 bases at V and 7 bases at J; junction bases unmatched: 9. CDR3 DNA sequence: TGTGCCAGCAGTATTCGATTCGACAGGGGGAATTCACCCCTCCACTTT. It translates to CASSIRFDRGNSPLHF.

The chain joins TRBV5-6 to TRBJ2-5; possibly TRBD1 for D (5 bases). CDR1 and CDR2 (germline): SGHDT, YYEEEE. Trimming removed 1 base from V and 5 bases from J, with 15 bases in between. The CDR3 consists of 15 residues. CDR3 in amino acids: CASSLSPSYRETQYF. DNA of the CDR3: TGTGCCAGCAGCTTGTCCCCCTCCTACAGGGAGACCCAGTACTTC.